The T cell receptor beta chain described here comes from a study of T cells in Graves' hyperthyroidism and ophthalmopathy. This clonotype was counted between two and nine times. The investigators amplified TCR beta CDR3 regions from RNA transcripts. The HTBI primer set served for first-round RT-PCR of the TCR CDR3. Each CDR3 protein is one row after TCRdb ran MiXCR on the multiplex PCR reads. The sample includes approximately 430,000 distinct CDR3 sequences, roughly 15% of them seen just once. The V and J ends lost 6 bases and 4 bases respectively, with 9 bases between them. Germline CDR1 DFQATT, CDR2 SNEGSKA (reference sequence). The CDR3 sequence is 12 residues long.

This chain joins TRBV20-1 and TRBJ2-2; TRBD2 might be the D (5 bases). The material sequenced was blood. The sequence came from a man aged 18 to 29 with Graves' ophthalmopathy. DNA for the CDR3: TGCAGTGCCAACGAGGGCACCGGGGAGCTGTTTTTT. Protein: CSANEGTGELFF.